This T cell receptor (beta chain) was profiled in a study of neurological immune-mediated disorders. Study-level findings and limits: Expansion of TCR clones was greatest in HTLV-1-associated myelopathy and smallest in multiple sclerosis, where it fell below that of healthy controls.

cDNA synthesis was performed by 5'RACE with 10-nucleotide random UMIs. TCRdb reprocessed the 5' RACE reads via MiXCR and lists one record per CDR3 protein. The top ten clones hold 4.6% of a sample with 70,000 to 75,000 distinct CDR3 sequences, approximately 13% of them seen once. The CDR3 loop spans 11 amino acids. The V and J ends lost 5 bases and 9 bases respectively, with 10 bases between them. Per germline, CDR1 MNHNS and CDR2 SASEGT. This clonotype showed up many times. Its target is unknown. As for time point: longitudinal time-point 1 (baseline). J is TRBJ1-1 and V is TRBV6-1; no clear D. Sequenced material: PBMCs. This clonotype originated in a female donor with HTLV-1-associated myelopathy (HAM/TSP). The CDR3 loop is CASSLFNQAFF. The DNA for the CDR3 is TGTGCCAGCAGTCTTTTTAACCAAGCTTTCTTT.